This T cell receptor beta chain was documented in a study of T cells after yellow fever vaccination. Overall study: Fractions of limited cellularity were prepared by means of SMART-Seq v4 Ultra Low Input.

In germline, CDR1 is LNHDA, CDR2 SQIVND (reference sequence). The V gene lost 1 base and the J gene lost 1 base, with 4 bases spanning the gap. The CDR3 runs 14 residues. TCRdb re-called the 5' RACE reads through MiXCR, storing one row per CDR3 protein. Of approximately 130,000 distinct CDR3 sequences listed, 13% to 15% were seen once; the top ten hold roughly two fifths. The chain employs TRBV19 and TRBJ2-2; no clear D. The source material was CD8+ T cells sorted from PBMCs, sampled 5 days after the yellow fever booster vaccination. The origin of this receptor is a man aged 18 to 30 who received the YFV17D yellow fever vaccine. The CDR3 protein is CASSIGVNTGELFF. CDR3 DNA: TGTGCCAGTAGTATAGGAGTGAACACCGGGGAGCTGTTTTTT.